The next 21 T cell receptor beta chains were all read from a single sample in a study of metastatic and nonmetastatic thyroid tumors. Thyroid surgery took place with no prior treatment in any patient. TCRdb re-called clones from the PCR reads using MiXCR. The data show roughly 20,000 clones, less than 20% seen once. Sequencing used adjacent normal tissue. These receptors all stem from a male donor with papillary thyroid cancer or a benign thyroid nodule (not recorded which). Some clones in this sample may be carry-over from other donors' samples.

The rearrangement joins TRBV6-2 or TRBV6-3 to TRBJ2-1, with 13 bases that match TRBD2. J gave up 4 bases and V 5 bases, and 5 bases lay outside the gene matches. CDR3 length: 16 amino acids. Germline CDR1 MNHEY, CDR2 SVGEGT. The CDR3 loop reads CASSPTSGRRYNEQFF. CDR3 DNA sequence: TGTGCCAGCAGTCCGACTAGCGGGAGGAGGTACAATGAGCAGTTCTTC.

As regards this clone: Since a much larger clone is just one base distant, this may be a read error. The same CDR3 is also encoded by other DNA sequences in this sample. This chain links TRBV14 with TRBJ2-1; the match to TRBD2 covers 7 bases. This CDR3 region has 13 residues. Germline V lookup: CDR1 SGHDN, CDR2 FVKESK. The CDR3 reads CASSQWTTSAAFF. The CDR3 DNA reads as TGTGCCAGTAGCCAATGGACAACTAGCGCTGCGTTCTTC.

Concerning this clone: At one boundary the junction diverges from the germline segment, which might be a read error. Other DNA sequences in this sample translate to the same CDR3. This chain joins TRBV9 and TRBJ2-2; 8 bases match TRBD1. The CDR3 has 18 residues. Germline V gene lookup returns CDR1 SGDLS and CDR2 YYNGEE. As DNA, the CDR3 is TGTGCCAGCAGCGACAGGACAGGGCCGCGATCGAACACAGGGGAGCTTTTTTTT. Its translation: CASSDRTGPRSNTGELFF.

This clone was seen many times. The CDR3 DNA reads TGTGCCAGCAGCGGGGTTGGGGGGCTCACTGAAGCTTTCTTT. This sequence encodes CASSGVGGLTEAFF. The chain recombines TRBV9 with TRBJ1-1; weak D call: TRBD1 (6 bases). This CDR3 comprises 14 residues. Trimming took off 3 bases at V and 4 bases at J, with 13 bases between the two ends. Germline CDR1 reads SGDLS; CDR2 reads YYNGEE.

The chain couples TRBV11-2 to TRBJ1-2, with a weak D call TRBD1 (5 bases). The length of the CDR3 is 15 residues. Germline V gives CDR1 SGHAT, CDR2 FQNNGV. Trimming removed 4 bases at V and 1 base at J, with 13 bases between. The CDR3 sequence is CASSSGWGGNYGYTF. The DNA of the CDR3 is TGTGCCAGCAGCTCTGGTTGGGGGGGTAACTATGGCTACACCTTC.

By its share, this clone is medium-sized. This chain joins TRBV6-1 and TRBJ2-2, with D possibly TRBD1 on 6 matching bases. The length of the CDR3 is 12 residues. Germline V lookup: CDR1 MNHNS, CDR2 SASEGT. Between the trimmed V and J ends, which lost 7 bases and 6 bases, there was a span of 9 bases. In nucleotides, the CDR3 is TGTGCCAGCAAACAGGGACCCGGGGAGCTGTTTTTT. As protein: CASKQGPGELFF.

Ten or more counts support this clone. This sequence joins TRBV29-1 and TRBJ1-2, with 12 positions matching TRBD1. Germline V gene sequence: CDR1 SQVTM, CDR2 ANQGSEA. Germline trimming cut 6 bases from V and 0 bases from J; bases unmatched to any gene: 2. The CDR3 covers 14 residues. CDR3 DNA: TGCAGCGTGGGACAGGGGGCCACTAACTATGGCTACACCTTC. Translated: CSVGQGATNYGYTF.

In its sample, this clone is medium-sized (0.01 to 0.1%). The chain uses TRBV19 and TRBJ2-2; D is uncertain. The CDR3 loop spans 13 amino acids. The V end lost 7 bases, the J end lost 4 bases, and 10 bases lay between the germline ends. Looked up from germline, CDR1 is LNHDA and CDR2 is SQIVND (reference sequence). CDR3 sequence: CASKVPRTGELFF. The CDR3 DNA reads TGTGCCAGTAAGGTCCCTCGCACCGGGGAGCTGTTTTTT.

A word on this clone: As the CDR3 is not closed by the conserved phenylalanine or tryptophan, this likely results from a read error. V is TRBV6-1 and J is TRBJ1-4; D is unclear. Germline V gives CDR1 MNHNS, CDR2 SASEGT. CDR3 size: 14 residues. CDR3 amino acids: CASREDSGSGKLFV. The CDR3 DNA sequence: TGTGCCAGCAGGGAAGATTCAGGATCGGGGAAACTGTTTGTG.

This clone is termed medium-sized. For the CDR3, the DNA is TGTGCCAGCAGTGAGGAGGGCCGGGGTTGGCCCCAGCATTTT. It is translated as CASSEEGRGWPQHF. The chain carries TRBV12-3 or TRBV12-4 and TRBJ1-5, with D unresolved. V was clipped by 5 bases and J by 9 bases, with 17 bases between them. The CDR3 totals 14 residues.

This clone was observed many times. This chain joins TRBV2 and TRBJ1-1; D is ambiguous. The CDR3 spans 14 residues. In germline, CDR1 is SNHLY, CDR2 FYNNEI. V was pared by 6 bases and J by 1 base, with 12 bases between. The CDR3 loop reads CASRPTRTNTEAFF. CDR3 nucleotide sequence: TGTGCCAGCAGGCCCACAAGGACGAACACTGAAGCTTTCTTT.

The CDR3 protein is CASRGLAGGDNEQFF. Written as DNA, the CDR3 is TGTGCCAGCAGGGGACTAGCGGGAGGAGACAATGAGCAGTTCTTC. The chain carries TRBV6-4 and TRBJ2-1; 15 nucleotides align to TRBD2. The CDR3 runs 15 residues. CDR1 is MRHNA, CDR2 SNTAGT, per germline. The J segment lost 5 bases and the V segment lost 6 bases, leaving 2 bases of the junction unmatched.

The table lists this clone with many counts. A single base separates this from a much larger clone, so it may be a read error. Other DNA sequences in the sample encode the same CDR3. The rearrangement uses TRBV5-1 and TRBJ1-2; possibly TRBD1 for D (6 bases). CDR1 is SGHRS, CDR2 YFSETQ, per germline. V dropped 5 bases and J dropped 3 bases, with 26 bases sitting between them. The CDR3 is made up of 18 amino acids. CDR3 region: CASSLPKIQGPLDYGYTF. The CDR3, as DNA: TGCGCCAGCAGTTTACCGAAAATACAGGGCCCCTTGGACTATGGCTACACCTTC.

The V and J genes are TRBV2 and TRBJ1-2; no clear D. Germline V gene sequence: CDR1 SNHLY, CDR2 FYNNEI. Deletions cut 8 bases from V and 6 bases from J, with 19 bases between. The CDR3 has 14 residues. For the CDR3, the DNA is TGTGCCAGCGAGAGTGACACTTGGGGAGATGGCTACACCTTC. Translating it yields CASESDTWGDGYTF.

In this sample, this clone turned up a few times. The same CDR3 is also encoded by other DNA sequences in this sample. This chain links TRBV12-3 or TRBV12-4 with TRBJ2-7; D ambiguous. The germline V and J ends were trimmed by 7 bases and 4 bases, with 23 bases remaining between them. The CDR3 is 16 amino acids. The CDR3 region has the DNA TGTGCCAGCACCCCCACCGCAGACGGAGTCTCATACGAGCAGTACTTC. As protein: CASTPTADGVSYEQYF.

Comments on this clone: One end of the junction is discordant with germline, which a read error may explain. V is TRBV12-3 or TRBV12-4 and J is TRBJ2-5, with D perhaps matching TRBD2 (6 bases). The CDR3 is made up of 17 amino acids. The CDR3 DNA is TGTGCCAGCATTTTAGAGGGAGGAGCGTGGGGGCAAGAGACCCAGTACTTC. Encoded protein: CASILEGGAWGQETQYF.

This clone was observed at least ten times. This chain connects TRBV7-8 to TRBJ1-2; D is perhaps TRBD1 (6 bases). Trimming stripped 5 bases from V and 1 base from J, with 14 bases between. The CDR3 spans 15 residues. Germline values: CDR1 SGHVS, CDR2 FQNEAQ. This chain's CDR3 is CASSIGQRLNYGYTF. The CDR3 DNA reads as TGTGCCAGCAGCATCGGACAGAGACTTAACTATGGCTACACCTTC.

This clone occurred a few times. This chain uses TRBV12-3 or TRBV12-4 with TRBJ1-2, with 9 nucleotides matching TRBD1. This CDR3 contains 12 residues. V shed 7 bases, J shed 12 bases, and the junction held 9 bases outside the gene matches. The CDR3 DNA is TGTGCCAGCACCAACAGACAGGGGGGCCACACCTTC. It yields the protein CASTNRQGGHTF.

This clone has at least ten counts. V and J are TRBV5-6 and TRBJ2-6; the match to TRBD1 covers 7 bases. CDR3 length equals 17 residues. The germline V gene has CDR1 SGHDT and CDR2 YYEEEE. The V gene end was trimmed by 3 bases and the J gene end by 3 bases; junction bases not matched to a gene: 9. CDR3 protein: CASSYGDSSGGANVLTF. As DNA, the CDR3 is TGTGCCAGCAGCTATGGGGACAGTTCCGGTGGGGCCAACGTCCTGACTTTC.

This chain links TRBV9 with TRBJ2-1; 10 bases align to TRBD1. This CDR3 comprises 15 residues. V lost 4 bases to trimming and J lost 9 bases; unmatched junction nucleotides: 10. In germline, CDR1 is SGDLS, CDR2 YYNGEE. The CDR3 protein is CASSPRTGGWSEQFF. The CDR3 nucleotides are TGTGCCAGCAGCCCACGGACAGGGGGATGGAGTGAGCAGTTCTTC.

This clone was counted a few times. No DNA is shown, since the ends of the CDR3 on it are uncertain; the CDR3 is the one TCRdb lists. The CDR3 region is CAWSVGLGSYNERFF. The chain recombines TRBV30 with TRBJ2-1; whether TRBD2, the table's D call, matches the DNA was not checked. Germline V gives CDR1 GTSNPN, CDR2 SVGIG (reference sequence). The length of the CDR3 is 15 amino acids, counting both ends.